A single sample is the source of the 22 T cell receptor beta chains below, sequenced in a study of blood T cells in healthy people across ages. With a J-beta primer mix and a sample-barcoded 5' primer, a second PCR ran about 7 to 12 cycles. TCRdb used MiXCR to reprocess the 5' RACE reads, holding one entry per CDR3 protein. There are 540,000 or so distinct CDR3 sequences in the sample; around half occur only once, and roughly 25% lies in the top ten. Sequencing input: blood. These receptor sequences come from a man older than 75 in good health.

This clonotype was observed a few times. V is TRBV11-1 and J is TRBJ2-7, with 9 bases matching TRBD2. V was pared by 5 bases and J by 3 bases, with 5 bases of the junction left unmatched. CDR3 length: 14 amino acids. The germline V gene encodes CDR1 SGHAT and CDR2 FQDESV (reference sequence). As DNA, the CDR3 is TGTGCCAGCAGCGAGACTAGCGGCGGCTACGAGCAGTACTTC. This gives the protein CASSETSGGYEQYF.

The V gene is TRBV29-1, the J gene TRBJ1-1; 9 bases map to TRBD1. Per germline, CDR1 SQVTM and CDR2 ANQGSEA. Trimming took 4 bases from V and 0 from J; bases not matched to a gene: 3. The CDR3 extends over 14 amino acids. In DNA, the CDR3 is TGCAGCGTTGCCCGGACAGGGGTGAACACTGAAGCTTTCTTT. It encodes CSVARTGVNTEAFF. Together with reference TRBV29-1 and TRBJ1-1, the CDR3 gives the full variable domain: SAVISQKPSRDICQRGTSLTIQCQVDSQVTMMFWYRQQPGQSLTLIATANQGSEATYESGFVIDKFPISRPNLTFSTLTVSNMSPEDSSIYLCSVARTGVNTEAFFGQGTRLTVV.

This clonotype was recorded once. In DNA form, the CDR3 reads TGTGCCAGCAGCCTACATTCCGGGCCATCTAGCTCCTACAATGAGCAGTTCTTC. Translation gives CASSLHSGPSSSYNEQFF. V gene TRBV14 combines with J gene TRBJ2-1; no reliable D call. The CDR3 covers 18 residues. Trimming took off 4 bases at V and 0 bases at J, with 19 bases between the two ends. CDR1 and CDR2 from the germline V gene are SGHDN and FVKESK.

The CDR3 DNA follows: TGCAGTGCTGTGGACAGGGGCCCCTACGAGCAGTACTTC. Protein sequence: CSAVDRGPYEQYF. This chain joins TRBV20-1 and TRBJ2-7; 9 bases agree with TRBD1. Germline V lookup: CDR1 DFQATT, CDR2 SNEGSKA (reference sequence). Losses at the gene ends were 5 bases for V and 2 bases for J; bases not matched to a gene: 4. The CDR3 loop spans 13 amino acids.

The chain recombines TRBV10-3 with TRBJ2-3, with no clear D. The length of the CDR3 is 12 residues. Germline loops: CDR1 ENHRY, CDR2 SYGVKD. V was shortened by 2 bases and J by 2 bases, with 2 bases between the two germline ends. This CDR3 reads CAISEITDTQYF. The CDR3 nucleotides are TGTGCCATCAGTGAGATCACAGATACGCAGTATTTT.

V and J are TRBV20-1 and TRBJ2-1; a possible D gene is TRBD2 (6 bases). CDR1 DFQATT and CDR2 SNEGSKA come from the germline V gene (reference sequence). Trimming removed 5 bases from V and 6 bases from J, with 17 bases in between. The CDR3 extends over 14 amino acids. The DNA of the CDR3 is TGCAGTGCTTTTACTAGCTTAGGTTCCAATGAGCAGTTCTTC. It codes for CSAFTSLGSNEQFF.

The chain employs TRBV5-1 and TRBJ1-5, with D uncertain. CDR1 is SGHRS and CDR2 is YFSETQ in the germline V gene. Trimming pared 0 bases from V and 0 bases from J, leaving 7 bases between. The CDR3 covers 15 residues. CDR3 protein: CASSLAPGSNQPQHF. The CDR3 nucleotides are TGCGCCAGCAGCTTGGCTCCAGGTAGCAATCAGCCCCAGCATTTT.

The V gene is TRBV20-1, the J gene TRBJ1-6; weak D call: TRBD1 (6 bases). The CDR3 is 16 residues long. Germline loops: CDR1 DFQATT, CDR2 SNEGSKA (reference sequence). Trimming cost V 3 bases and J 7 bases, with 19 bases left between them. This CDR3 is CSASIRGPLQNSPLHF. The CDR3, as DNA: TGCAGTGCTAGCATCAGGGGCCCCCTGCAGAATTCACCCCTCCACTTT.

The chain uses TRBV7-2 and TRBJ2-3, with D perhaps TRBD1 (5 bases). CDR1 is SGHTA and CDR2 is FQGNSA in the germline V gene. This CDR3 spans 16 amino acids. V was pared by 0 bases and J by 4 bases, with 14 bases between. Written as DNA, the CDR3 is TGTGCCAGCAGCTTAGCGGGCAGGGTATTCCCAGATACGCAGTATTTT. Residues: CASSLAGRVFPDTQYF.

This chain links TRBV7-6 with TRBJ2-1, with D possibly being TRBD1 (5 bases). This CDR3 has 15 amino acids. The V end lost 0 bases, the J end lost 7 bases, and 13 bases lay between the germline ends. CDR1 is SGHVS, CDR2 FNYEAQ, per germline. The CDR3 DNA is TGTGCCAGCAGCTTAGCAGGTCAGGGTCGGAATGAGCAGTTCTTC. Residues: CASSLAGQGRNEQFF.

This rearrangement joins TRBV4-3 to TRBJ2-5; 8 nucleotides match TRBD2. CDR3 length: 15 residues. V shed 0 bases and J 5 bases; nucleotides not matched to a gene: 5. Germline CDR1 reads LGHNA; CDR2 reads YSLEER. CDR3 sequence reads: CASSQDSGALETQYF. The CDR3, as DNA: TGCGCCAGCAGCCAAGATAGCGGGGCTCTGGAGACCCAGTACTTC.

The gene calls are TRBV7-2 and TRBJ2-7; perhaps TRBD1 as D (5 bases). The germline CDR1 and CDR2 sequences are SGHTA and FQGNSA. This CDR3 is built from 15 residues. Deletions cut 8 bases from V and 2 bases from J, with 19 bases between. This chain's CDR3 is CASARLGVTTYEQYF. The CDR3 DNA follows: TGTGCCAGCGCCAGGTTAGGGGTGACGACCTACGAGCAGTACTTC.

The CDR3 reads CASSRDPWREQYF. DNA of the CDR3: TGTGCCAGCAGTAGGGACCCATGGCGCGAGCAGTACTTC. This chain connects TRBV2 to TRBJ2-7; the D call may be TRBD1 or TRBD2 (5 bases each). The CDR3 is made up of 13 amino acids. Germline V gives CDR1 SNHLY, CDR2 FYNNEI. Between the trimmed V and J ends, which lost 5 bases and 6 bases, there was a span of 14 bases.

The chain combines TRBV27 with TRBJ1-5, with 11 bases that match TRBD1. The CDR3 runs 18 residues. In germline, CDR1 is MNHEY, CDR2 SMNVEV (reference sequence). Trimming took 7 bases from V and 0 from J; bases not matched to a gene: 11. The CDR3 DNA is TGTGCCAGCACGGACTCGGACAGGGGGCCCAATAGCAATCAGCCCCAGCATTTT. This sequence encodes CASTDSDRGPNSNQPQHF.

In nucleotides, the CDR3 is TGCAGTGGGACAGGAATGGGAGAGACCCAGTACTTC. Translating it yields CSGTGMGETQYF. This chain joins TRBV29-1 and TRBJ2-5; 8 nucleotides line up with TRBD1. CDR3 length: 12 amino acids. Germline V CDR1 and CDR2: SQVTM, ANQGSEA.

This clonotype showed up just a few times. The J gene is TRBJ2-1, the V gene TRBV15, with unresolved D. The CDR3 length is 16 residues. The germline V gene has CDR1 LNHNV and CDR2 YYDKDF (reference sequence). The ends were cut back, 5 bases at V and 1 base at J, with 15 bases in the middle. The CDR3 protein is CATSSPGIRSYNEQFF. The CDR3 coding sequence is TGTGCCACCAGCTCCCCGGGTATTCGGTCCTACAATGAGCAGTTCTTC. The entire variable domain, with the rest obtained from reference TRBV15 and TRBJ2-1, is as follows: DAMVIQNPRYQVTQFGKPVTLSCSQTLNHNVMYWYQQKSSQAPKLLFHYYDKDFNNEADTPDNFQSRRPNTSFCFLDIRSPGLGDTAMYLCATSSPGIRSYNEQFFGPGTRLTVL.

The rearrangement links TRBV3-1 to TRBJ2-7, with D perhaps matching TRBD1 (6 bases). Trimming removed 0 bases from V and 1 base from J, with 13 bases in between. Per germline, CDR1 LGHDT and CDR2 YNNKEL (reference sequence). This CDR3 region has 16 residues. CDR3 protein: CASSQDVGDRSYEQYF. The CDR3, as DNA: TGTGCCAGCAGCCAAGATGTTGGAGACAGGTCCTACGAGCAGTACTTC.

The V gene is TRBV5-1, the J gene TRBJ1-1; D remains ambiguous. Germline lookup yields CDR1 SGHRS and CDR2 YFSETQ. This CDR3 is built from 15 residues. The V end lost 4 bases, the J end lost 4 bases, and 17 bases lay between the germline ends. In DNA form, the CDR3 reads TGCGCCAGCAGCGCCCGGGCCTCGACTGCCACTGAAGCTTTCTTT. This sequence encodes CASSARASTATEAFF.

This clonotype was seen only a few times. This chain connects TRBV20-1 to TRBJ2-1, with 9 bases aligning to TRBD1. CDR3 length: 15 residues. The germline gives CDR1 DFQATT, CDR2 SNEGSKA (reference sequence). V was pared by 5 bases and J by 5 bases, with 10 bases of the junction left unmatched. The CDR3 DNA follows: TGCAGTGCTGGACAGGGGTCCAACCCCAACAATGAGCAGTTCTTC. It specifies CSAGQGSNPNNEQFF.

This clonotype was observed many times. CDR3 bases: TGTGCCAGCACGCGACCCGATAGCAATCAGCCCCAGCATTTT. This encodes CASTRPDSNQPQHF. The chain is built from TRBV6-6 and TRBJ1-5; D unresolved. Per the germline V gene, CDR1 is MNHNY and CDR2 is SVGAGI (reference sequence). The V end was cut by 7 bases, the J end by 0 bases, with 10 bases between. The CDR3 runs 14 residues.

The chain combines TRBV10-1 with TRBJ2-7, with D perhaps given as TRBD1 or TRBD2 (5 bases each). V was cut by 5 bases and J by 12 bases, with 23 bases left in between. Per germline, CDR1 WNHNN and CDR2 SYGVQD (reference sequence). The CDR3 is made up of 14 amino acids. The CDR3 DNA reads as TGCGCCAGCAGTCCGTTTCGGGGCCAAGAGACCCTGTACTTC. Its protein is CASSPFRGQETLYF.

The CDR3 here is CSAVAGWRTEQFF. The CDR3 coding sequence is TGCAGTGCTGTAGCGGGGTGGCGGACGGAGCAGTTCTTC. The rearrangement joins TRBV20-1 to TRBJ2-1, with 8 bases aligning to TRBD2. Germline trimming cut 5 bases from V and 10 bases from J; bases unmatched to any gene: 10. The germline V gene has CDR1 DFQATT and CDR2 SNEGSKA (reference sequence). This CDR3 comprises 13 residues.